The T cell receptor beta chain described here comes from a study of radiotherapy plus CTLA-4 blockade in lung cancer. Overall study results and limits: Clones of tumor-derived TCRs expanded in blood after radiotherapy plus ipilimumab.

Ipilimumab CTLA-4 blockade and focal radiation were given to patients with chemo-refractory metastatic non-small-cell lung cancer. Measured with immunoSEQ multiplex PCR; TCRdb has only the in-frame clones, and not every one. Of 24,000 or so clones detected, approximately 70% appear once; the ten largest clones hold over 3%. Details on this clone: No antigen is known for it. In the same sample, other DNA sequences code for this CDR3.

Deletions cut 1 base from V and 0 bases from J, with 11 bases between. The CDR3 runs to 16 residues. Germline assignment: CDR1 LGHNA and CDR2 YSLEER. Sequencing used peripheral blood, obtained from a patient treated with radiotherapy plus ipilimumab. The receptor comes from a human donor with non-small cell lung cancer who had stable disease on radiotherapy plus ipilimumab. The V and J genes are TRBV4-3 and TRBJ2-3, with D perhaps TRBD2 (5 bases). The CDR3: CASSQVSAASTDTQYF. CDR3 coding DNA: TGCGCCAGCAGCCAAGTATCAGCGGCTAGCACAGATACGCAGTATTTT.